The next 27 T cell receptor beta chains were all read from a single sample in a study of cytomegalovirus exposure and HLA in healthy donors. Primers for the PCR totalled 60 Vbeta and 13 Jbeta. Libraries were prepared by immunoSEQ multiplex PCR; TCRdb keeps only in-frame clonotypes and omits some of them. The sample records roughly 170,000 clones, 75% to 85% being singletons. The sample was PBMCs. The receptors stem from a man aged 25-45 years in good health and CMV-seropositive.

The chain combines TRBV28 with TRBJ1-1, with a possible D match to TRBD1 (5 bases). The CDR3 spans 16 residues. The germline gives CDR1 MDHEN, CDR2 SYDVKM. V was clipped by 3 bases and J by 5 bases, with 19 bases between them. Written as DNA, the CDR3 is TGTGCCAGCAGTTTGGAGCCGCGGGACCGGCGGACTGAAGCTTTCTTT. Its protein product is CASSLEPRDRRTEAFF.

J is TRBJ2-3 and V is TRBV18; TRBD1 is a possible D gene (6 bases). V lost 0 bases to trimming and J lost 2 bases, with 9 bases between them. From germline, CDR1 is KGHSH and CDR2 LQKENI. The CDR3 extends over 15 amino acids. The CDR3 DNA follows: TGTGCCAGCTCACCACCCACAGGGATCACAGATACGCAGTATTTT. It yields the protein CASSPPTGITDTQYF. The entire variable domain, with the rest obtained from reference TRBV18 and TRBJ2-3, is as follows: NAGVMQNPRHLVRRRGQEARLRCSPMKGHSHVYWYRQLPEEGLKFMVYLQKENIIDESGMPKERFSAEFPKEGPSILRIQQVVRGDSAAYFCASSPPTGITDTQYFGPGTRLTVL.

The CDR3 here is CSVEETGVREQYF. Written as DNA, the CDR3 is TGCAGCGTTGAAGAGACAGGGGTGAGGGAGCAGTACTTC. The rearrangement joins TRBV29-1 to TRBJ2-7, with 8 bases lining up with TRBD1. Germline V CDR1 and CDR2: SQVTM, ANQGSEA. The CDR3 has 13 amino acids. J was trimmed by 7 bases and V by 0 bases; bases with no gene match: 5.

This chain joins TRBV7-9 and TRBJ1-2; no firm D call. The CDR3 contains 14 residues. Germline V gene data show CDR1 as SEHNR and CDR2 as FQNEAQ (reference sequence). V lost 4 bases and J 2 bases, leaving 11 bases between the germline ends. The CDR3 coding sequence is TGTGCCAGCAGCTCGCCCGGGGAAAACTATGGCTACACCTTC. Translated: CASSSPGENYGYTF.

This chain links TRBV6-4 with TRBJ1-4; unclear D gene. CDR1 and CDR2 from the germline V gene are MRHNA and SNTAGT. This CDR3 spans 13 amino acids. Trimming pared 4 bases from V and 4 bases from J, leaving 7 bases between. The CDR3 DNA reads TGTGCCAGCAGTGCAAAGCTTAATGAAAAACTGTTTTTT. Protein sequence: CASSAKLNEKLFF.

The chain employs TRBV4-1 and TRBJ2-2; no firm D call. Trimming left V 4 bases short and J 6 bases short, with 9 bases between. CDR3 length equals 13 residues. Germline V gene data show CDR1 as MGHRA and CDR2 as YSYEKL. CDR3 in DNA: TGCGCCAGCAGCCCCCCTCTATCCGGGGAGCTGTTTTTT. Translated, it gives CASSPPLSGELFF.

Concerning this clone: The junction differs from germline at one of its ends, possibly a read error. This sequence joins TRBV7-9 and TRBJ2-7; D gene ambiguous. The CDR3 length is 12 residues. The germline gives CDR1 SEHNR, CDR2 FQNEAQ (reference sequence). This chain's CDR3 is CSSSFSEYEQYF. DNA of the CDR3: TGTTCCAGCAGCTTTTCAGAATACGAGCAGTACTTC.

V usage is TRBV18 and J usage is TRBJ2-7; 7 bases match TRBD2. V shed 0 bases, J shed 5 bases, and the junction held 7 bases outside the gene matches. From germline, CDR1 is KGHSH and CDR2 LQKENI. The length of the CDR3 is 15 residues. The CDR3 region has the DNA TGTGCCAGCTCACCACCGGGCGGGAGTGGTCACGAGCAGTACTTC. It specifies CASSPPGGSGHEQYF.

The gene calls are TRBV7-9 and TRBJ1-3, with 8 bases fitting TRBD1. The length of the CDR3 is 16 residues. Germline V gene data show CDR1 as SEHNR and CDR2 as FQNEAQ (reference sequence). The trim removed 4 bases at V and 0 bases at J, leaving 5 bases unmatched. Here the CDR3 reads CASSSDRVSSGNTIYF. CDR3 DNA: TGTGCCAGCAGCTCGGACAGGGTGAGCTCTGGAAACACCATATATTTT.

This chain connects TRBV25-1 to TRBJ2-5; the match to TRBD1 covers 7 bases. The CDR3 length is 15 residues. The V segment lost 1 base and the J segment 5 bases; nucleotides outside the gene matches: 7. Germline CDR1 reads MGHDK; CDR2 reads SYGVNS. CDR3 amino acids: CASSEFEGAAETQYF. The CDR3 region has the DNA TGTGCCAGCAGTGAATTCGAGGGGGCGGCGGAGACCCAGTACTTC.

This sequence joins TRBV9 and TRBJ1-2, with a weak D call TRBD1 (5 bases). This CDR3 is 14 amino acids long. From germline, CDR1 is SGDLS and CDR2 YYNGEE. Trimming pared 4 bases from V and 5 bases from J, leaving 15 bases between. The CDR3 DNA sequence: TGTGCCAGCAGCCCGGGGGGGACGGTGTATGGCTACACCTTC. Protein: CASSPGGTVYGYTF.

This clone was found a few times. The CDR3 nucleotides are TGTGCCAGCAGCCGCGGACTCGGGACAACTCTGAACACTGAAGCTTTCTTT. Translating it yields CASSRGLGTTLNTEAFF. This chain joins TRBV7-2 and TRBJ1-1; D may be TRBD1 (6 bases). Germline V gives CDR1 SGHTA, CDR2 FQGNSA. The CDR3 sequence is 17 residues long. V was pared by 5 bases and J by 0 bases, with 19 bases between.

The chain joins TRBV4-3 to TRBJ1-3; D perhaps matches TRBD1 (5 bases). CDR3 length equals 17 residues. V was trimmed by 1 base and J by 0 bases, leaving 13 bases between them. Germline CDR1 is LGHNA and CDR2 is YSLEER. The CDR3 spells CASSQVTGTDSGNTIYF. CDR3 DNA sequence: TGCGCCAGCAGCCAAGTCACAGGAACTGACTCTGGAAACACCATATATTTT.

The chain carries TRBV5-1 and TRBJ2-1; D perhaps matches TRBD1 (5 bases). Trimming shortened V by 1 base and J by 8 bases, and 10 bases separated the two germline ends. The CDR3 totals 13 residues. Germline values: CDR1 SGHRS, CDR2 YFSETQ. CDR3 DNA: TGCGCCAGCAGCTTGCCGCTAGGGGATGAGCAGTTCTTC. It yields the protein CASSLPLGDEQFF.

This chain links TRBV15 with TRBJ1-5; the D gene is possibly TRBD1 (5 bases). Germline V gene sequence: CDR1 LNHNV, CDR2 YYDKDF (reference sequence). The CDR3 is 14 amino acids. The V and J ends lost 5 bases and 6 bases respectively, with 14 bases between them. The CDR3 loop reads CATSFGSGAQPQHF. CDR3 bases: TGTGCCACCAGCTTTGGCAGCGGGGCTCAGCCCCAGCATTTT.

This clone was observed a few times. CDR3 sequence: CASSQSTGRSGNTIYF. CDR3 bases: TGCGCCAGCAGCCAATCGACAGGGCGCTCTGGAAACACCATATATTTT. The rearrangement joins TRBV4-3 to TRBJ1-3, with TRBD1 matching 7 bases. Germline trimming cut 2 bases from V and 0 bases from J; bases unmatched to any gene: 4. The CDR3 consists of 16 residues. Germline CDR1 and CDR2: LGHNA and YSLEER.

V usage is TRBV27 and J usage is TRBJ1-6, with D tentatively TRBD1 (5 bases). The CDR3 spans 13 residues. Trimming cost V 5 bases and J 10 bases, with 12 bases left between them. In germline, CDR1 is MNHEY, CDR2 SMNVEV (reference sequence). CDR3 region: CASSIRVDSPLHF. The CDR3 bases are TGTGCCAGCAGTATCAGGGTCGACTCACCCCTCCACTTT.

The V gene is TRBV7-9, the J gene TRBJ1-2, with 12 bases that match TRBD1. Looked up from germline, CDR1 is SEHNR and CDR2 is FQNEAQ (reference sequence). The CDR3 consists of 16 residues. The V segment lost 5 bases and the J segment 6 bases; nucleotides outside the gene matches: 10. CDR3 in DNA: TGTGCCAGCAGCCCCCCCCGGGGACAGGGGGCGAATGGCTACACCTTC. This gives the protein CASSPPRGQGANGYTF.

The CDR3 reads CASSLSPAGDQPQHF. CDR3 nucleotides: TGTGCCAGCAGTTTATCGCCGGCAGGGGATCAGCCCCAGCATTTT. The chain uses TRBV27 and TRBJ1-5; tentatively, D is TRBD1 (6 bases). Germline V gene sequence: CDR1 MNHEY, CDR2 SMNVEV (reference sequence). Trimming left V 0 bases short and J 5 bases short, with 11 bases between. This CDR3 has 15 amino acids.

The chain recombines TRBV6-6 with TRBJ2-7; D possibly corresponds to TRBD2 (5 bases). The CDR3 loop spans 16 amino acids. Germline assignment: CDR1 MNHNY and CDR2 SVGAGI (reference sequence). The V end was cut by 6 bases, the J end by 3 bases, with 21 bases between. The CDR3 loop reads CASSRSWERKNYEQYF. DNA of the CDR3: TGTGCCAGCAGCCGTTCTTGGGAGCGGAAGAACTACGAGCAGTACTTC.

This sequence joins TRBV11-3 and TRBJ2-3; 9 bases align to TRBD2. The germline CDR1 and CDR2 sequences are SGHNT and YENEEA. Trimming removed 3 bases from V and 4 bases from J; junction bases left unmatched: 2. The CDR3 length is 14 residues. The CDR3 loop is CASSFSGGPDTQYF. The CDR3 region has the DNA TGTGCCAGCAGCTTTAGCGGGGGCCCAGATACGCAGTATTTT.

This chain links TRBV21-1 with TRBJ1-5; the table calls TRBD1, which could not be checked here. TRBV21-1 is reported as a pseudogene. This CDR3 has 13 residues. The CDR3 DNA is TGTGCCAGCAGCAAACAGGGAACTCAGCCCCAGCATTTT. Translating it yields CASSKQGTQPQHF.

In its sample, this clone was seen a few times. CDR3 in DNA: TGTGCCAGCAGTCGCCAGGGCTACGAGCAGTACTTC. Translating it yields CASSRQGYEQYF. J is TRBJ2-7 and V is TRBV6-6; maybe TRBD1 (5 bases). This CDR3 contains 12 residues. Per germline, CDR1 MNHNY and CDR2 SVGAGI (reference sequence). V was pared by 5 bases and J by 3 bases, with 8 bases between.

The gene calls are TRBV28 and TRBJ2-1; perhaps TRBD2 as D (6 bases). CDR3 length equals 16 residues. Looked up from germline, CDR1 is MDHEN and CDR2 is SYDVKM. V lost 6 bases and J 6 bases, leaving 21 bases between the germline ends. CDR3: CASSPLVGPGVNEQFF. The CDR3 DNA reads TGTGCCAGCAGCCCCCTCGTCGGTCCGGGGGTCAATGAGCAGTTCTTC.

This chain connects TRBV6-5 to TRBJ1-5, with TRBD1 identical over 7 bases. V dropped 6 bases and J dropped 1; count of bases not matched to a gene: 6. Germline V gene sequence: CDR1 MNHEY, CDR2 SVGAGI. The CDR3 covers 15 residues. Here the CDR3 DNA reads TGTGCCAGCAGCCCCCGACAGGGAAGCAATCAGCCCCAGCATTTT. Translating it yields CASSPRQGSNQPQHF.

V gene TRBV6-5 combines with J gene TRBJ1-2, with 8 nucleotides matching TRBD1. V shed 8 bases, J shed 5 bases, and the junction held 13 bases outside the gene matches. There are 15 residues in the CDR3. The germline gives CDR1 MNHEY, CDR2 SVGAGI. For the CDR3, the DNA is TGTGCCAGCCGGGGGCAGGGGGCGCGTGGGTATGGCTACACCTTC. Protein product: CASRGQGARGYGYTF.

V usage is TRBV6-5 and J usage is TRBJ1-4, with D perhaps matching TRBD1 (5 bases). CDR1 is MNHEY and CDR2 is SVGAGI in the germline V gene. This CDR3 has 15 residues. Trimming removed 5 bases at V and 5 bases at J, with 15 bases between. This chain's CDR3 is CASSTQKGANEKLFF. CDR3 DNA sequence: TGTGCCAGCAGTACCCAAAAAGGGGCGAATGAAAAACTGTTTTTT.